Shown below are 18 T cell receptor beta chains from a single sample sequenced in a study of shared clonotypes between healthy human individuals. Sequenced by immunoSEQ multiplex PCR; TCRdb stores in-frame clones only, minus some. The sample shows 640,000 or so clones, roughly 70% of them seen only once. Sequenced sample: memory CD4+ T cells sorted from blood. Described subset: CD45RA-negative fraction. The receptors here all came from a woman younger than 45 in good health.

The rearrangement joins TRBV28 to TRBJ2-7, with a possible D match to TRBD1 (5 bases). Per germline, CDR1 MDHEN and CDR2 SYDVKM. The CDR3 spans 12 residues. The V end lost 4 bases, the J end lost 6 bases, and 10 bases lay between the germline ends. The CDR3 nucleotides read TGTGCCAGCAGTTCAACAGGACCCGAGCAGTACTTC. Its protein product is CASSSTGPEQYF.

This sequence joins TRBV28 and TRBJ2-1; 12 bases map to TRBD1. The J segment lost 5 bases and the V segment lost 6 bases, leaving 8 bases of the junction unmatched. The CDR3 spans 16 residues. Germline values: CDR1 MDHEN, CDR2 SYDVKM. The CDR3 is CASSPGTGGPDNEQFF. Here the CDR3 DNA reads TGTGCCAGCAGCCCAGGGACAGGGGGCCCCGACAATGAGCAGTTCTTC. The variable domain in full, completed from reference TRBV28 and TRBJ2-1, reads DVKVTQSSRYLVKRTGEKVFLECVQDMDHENMFWYRQDPGLGLRLIYFSYDVKMKEKGDIPEGYSVSREKKERFSLILESASTNQTSMYLCASSPGTGGPDNEQFFGPGTRLTVL.

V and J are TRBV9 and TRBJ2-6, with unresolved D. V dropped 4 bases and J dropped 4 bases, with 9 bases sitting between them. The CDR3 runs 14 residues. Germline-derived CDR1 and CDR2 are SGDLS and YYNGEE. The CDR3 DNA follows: TGTGCCAGCAGCCCCTCGAGGGGGGCCAACGTCCTGACTTTC. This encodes CASSPSRGANVLTF.

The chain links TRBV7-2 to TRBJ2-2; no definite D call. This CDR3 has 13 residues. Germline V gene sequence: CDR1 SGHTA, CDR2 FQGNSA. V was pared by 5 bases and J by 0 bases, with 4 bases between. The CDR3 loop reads CASSAANTGELFF. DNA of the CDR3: TGTGCCAGCAGCGCCGCGAACACCGGGGAGCTGTTTTTT. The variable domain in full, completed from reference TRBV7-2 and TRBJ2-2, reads GAGVSQSPSNKVTEKGKDVELRCDPISGHTALYWYRQSLGQGLEFLIYFQGNSAPDKSGLPSDRFSAERTGGSVSTLTIQRTQQEDSAVYLCASSAANTGELFFGEGSRLTVL.

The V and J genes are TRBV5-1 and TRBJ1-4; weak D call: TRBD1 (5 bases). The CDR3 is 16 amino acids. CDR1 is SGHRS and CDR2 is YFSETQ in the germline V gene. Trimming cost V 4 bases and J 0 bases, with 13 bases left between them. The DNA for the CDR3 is TGCGCCAGCAGCCGTGACGGGACCGCAACTAATGAAAAACTGTTTTTT. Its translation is CASSRDGTATNEKLFF.

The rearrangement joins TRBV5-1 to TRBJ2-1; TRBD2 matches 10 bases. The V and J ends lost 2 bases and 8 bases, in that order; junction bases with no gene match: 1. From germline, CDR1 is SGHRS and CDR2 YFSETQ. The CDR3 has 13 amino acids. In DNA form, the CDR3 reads TGCGCCAGCAGCTTTCTAGCGGGAGATGAGCAGTTCTTC. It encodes CASSFLAGDEQFF.

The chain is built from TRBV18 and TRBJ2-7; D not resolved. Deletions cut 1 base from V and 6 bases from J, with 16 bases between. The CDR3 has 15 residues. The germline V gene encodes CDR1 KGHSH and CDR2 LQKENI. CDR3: CASSPQGVGSPEQYF. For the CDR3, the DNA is TGTGCCAGCTCACCACAAGGAGTGGGGTCTCCCGAGCAGTACTTC.

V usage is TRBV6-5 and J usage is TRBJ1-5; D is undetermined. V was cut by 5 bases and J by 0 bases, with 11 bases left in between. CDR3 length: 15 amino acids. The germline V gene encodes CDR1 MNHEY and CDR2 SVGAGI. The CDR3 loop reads CASSKGVNSNQPQHF. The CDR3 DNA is TGTGCCAGCAGTAAGGGTGTTAATAGCAATCAGCCCCAGCATTTT.

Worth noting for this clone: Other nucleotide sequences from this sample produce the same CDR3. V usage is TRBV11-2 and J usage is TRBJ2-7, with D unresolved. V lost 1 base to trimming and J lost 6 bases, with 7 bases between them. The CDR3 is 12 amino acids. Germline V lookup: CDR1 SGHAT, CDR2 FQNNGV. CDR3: CASSLVAGEQYF. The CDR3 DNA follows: TGTGCCAGCAGCTTAGTCGCTGGCGAGCAGTACTTC.

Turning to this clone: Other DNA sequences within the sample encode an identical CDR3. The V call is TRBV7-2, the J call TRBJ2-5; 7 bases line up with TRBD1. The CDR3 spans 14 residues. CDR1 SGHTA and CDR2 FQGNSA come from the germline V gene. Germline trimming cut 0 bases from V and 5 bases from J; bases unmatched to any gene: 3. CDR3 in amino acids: CASSLAGGRETQYF. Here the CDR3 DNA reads TGTGCCAGCAGCTTAGCAGGGGGCAGGGAGACCCAGTACTTC.

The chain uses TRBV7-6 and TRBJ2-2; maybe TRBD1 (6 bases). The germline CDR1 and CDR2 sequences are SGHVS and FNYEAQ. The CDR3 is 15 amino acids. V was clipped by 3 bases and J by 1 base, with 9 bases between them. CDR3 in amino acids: CASSLKDRNTGELFF. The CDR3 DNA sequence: TGTGCCAGCAGCTTGAAGGACAGGAACACCGGGGAGCTGTTTTTT. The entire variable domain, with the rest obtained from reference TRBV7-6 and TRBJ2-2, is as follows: GAGVSQSPRYKVTKRGQDVALRCDPISGHVSLYWYRQALGQGPEFLTYFNYEAQQDKSGLPNDRFSAERPEGSISTLTIQRTEQRDSAMYRCASSLKDRNTGELFFGEGSRLTVL.

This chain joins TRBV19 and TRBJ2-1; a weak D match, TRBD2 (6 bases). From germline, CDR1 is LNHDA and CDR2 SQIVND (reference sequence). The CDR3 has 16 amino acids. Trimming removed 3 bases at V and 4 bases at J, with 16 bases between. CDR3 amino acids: CASSMGLTVDYNEQFF. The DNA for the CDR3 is TGTGCCAGTAGTATGGGACTTACGGTGGATTACAATGAGCAGTTCTTC.

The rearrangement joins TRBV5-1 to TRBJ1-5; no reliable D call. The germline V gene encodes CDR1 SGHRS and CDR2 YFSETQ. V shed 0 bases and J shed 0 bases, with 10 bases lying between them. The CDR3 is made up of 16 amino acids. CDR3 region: CASSLGPPFSNQPQHF. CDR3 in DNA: TGCGCCAGCAGCTTGGGTCCACCTTTTAGCAATCAGCCCCAGCATTTT.

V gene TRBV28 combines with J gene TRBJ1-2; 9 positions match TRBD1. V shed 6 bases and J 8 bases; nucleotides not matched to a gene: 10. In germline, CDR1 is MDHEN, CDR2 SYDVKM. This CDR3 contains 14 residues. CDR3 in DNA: TGTGCCAGCAGCTCGGATTGGACAGGGGAAGGCTACACCTTC. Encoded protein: CASSSDWTGEGYTF.

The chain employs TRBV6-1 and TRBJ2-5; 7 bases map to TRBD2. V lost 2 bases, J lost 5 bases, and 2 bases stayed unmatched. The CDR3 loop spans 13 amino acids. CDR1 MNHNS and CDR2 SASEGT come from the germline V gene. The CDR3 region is CASSEQLAETQYF. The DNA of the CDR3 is TGTGCCAGCAGTGAACAACTAGCGGAGACCCAGTACTTC.

DNA of the CDR3: TGTGCCAGCAGCCGGGACTTTCTCTACGAGCAGTACTTC. Protein product: CASSRDFLYEQYF. The rearrangement uses TRBV5-4 and TRBJ2-7, with D perhaps matching TRBD2 (6 bases). The germline V gene encodes CDR1 SGHNT and CDR2 YYREEE (reference sequence). CDR3 size: 13 residues. Trimming pared 4 bases from V and 3 bases from J, leaving 11 bases between. Using reference TRBV5-4 and TRBJ2-7 for the parts outside the CDR3, the full variable domain is ETGVTQSPTHLIKTRGQQVTLRCSSQSGHNTVSWYQQALGQGPQFIFQYYREEENGRGNFPPRFSGLQFPNYSSELNVNALELDDSALYLCASSRDFLYEQYFGPGTRLTVT.

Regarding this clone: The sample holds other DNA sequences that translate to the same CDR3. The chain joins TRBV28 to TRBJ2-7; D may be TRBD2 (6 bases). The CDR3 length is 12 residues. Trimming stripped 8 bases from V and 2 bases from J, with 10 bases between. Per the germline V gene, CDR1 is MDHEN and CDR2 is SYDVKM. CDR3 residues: CASSSVTYEQYF. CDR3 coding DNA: TGTGCCAGCTCTAGCGTTACCTACGAGCAGTACTTC.

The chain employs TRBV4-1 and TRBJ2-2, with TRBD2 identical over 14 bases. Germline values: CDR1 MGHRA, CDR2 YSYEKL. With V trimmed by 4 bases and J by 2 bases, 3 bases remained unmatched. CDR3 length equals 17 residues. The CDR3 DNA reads TGCGCCAGCAGCCCAGGACTAGCGGGAGGAAACACCGGGGAGCTGTTTTTT. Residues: CASSPGLAGGNTGELFF.